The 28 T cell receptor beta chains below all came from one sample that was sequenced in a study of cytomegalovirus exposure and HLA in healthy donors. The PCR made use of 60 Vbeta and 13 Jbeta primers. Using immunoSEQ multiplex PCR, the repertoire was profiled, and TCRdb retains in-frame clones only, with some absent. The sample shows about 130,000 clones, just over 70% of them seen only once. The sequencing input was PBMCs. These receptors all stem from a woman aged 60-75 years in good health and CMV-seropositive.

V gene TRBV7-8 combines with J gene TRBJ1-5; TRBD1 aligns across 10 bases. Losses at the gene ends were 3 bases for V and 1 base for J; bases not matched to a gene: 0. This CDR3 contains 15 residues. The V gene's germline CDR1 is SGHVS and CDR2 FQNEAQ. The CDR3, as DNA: TGTGCCAGCAGCTTGGGACAGGGGAGCAATCAGCCCCAGCATTTT. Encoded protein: CASSLGQGSNQPQHF. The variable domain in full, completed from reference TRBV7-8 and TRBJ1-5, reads GAGVSQSPRYKVAKRGQDVALRCDPISGHVSLFWYQQALGQGPEFLTYFQNEAQLDKSGLPSDRFFAERPEGSVSTLKIQRTQQEDSAVYLCASSLGQGSNQPQHFGDGTRLSIL.

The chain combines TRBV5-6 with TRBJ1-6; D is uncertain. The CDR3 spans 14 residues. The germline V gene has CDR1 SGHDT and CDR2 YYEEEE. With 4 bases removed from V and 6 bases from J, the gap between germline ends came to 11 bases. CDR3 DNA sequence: TGTGCCAGCAGCGTCGGACTGGTTAATTCACCCCTCCACTTT. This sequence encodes CASSVGLVNSPLHF. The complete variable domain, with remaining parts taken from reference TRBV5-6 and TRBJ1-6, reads DAGVTQSPTHLIKTRGQQVTLRCSPKSGHDTVSWYQQALGQGPQFIFQYYEEEERQRGNFPDRFSGHQFPNYSSELNVNALLLGDSALYLCASSVGLVNSPLHFGNGTRLTVT.

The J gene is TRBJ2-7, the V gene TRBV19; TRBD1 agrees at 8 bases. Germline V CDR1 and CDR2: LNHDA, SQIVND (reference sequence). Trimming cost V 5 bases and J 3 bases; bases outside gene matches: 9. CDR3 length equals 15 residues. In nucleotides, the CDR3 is TGTGCCAGTAGTGCGGCCGGGACAGGAGACTACGAGCAGTACTTC. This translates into CASSAAGTGDYEQYF.

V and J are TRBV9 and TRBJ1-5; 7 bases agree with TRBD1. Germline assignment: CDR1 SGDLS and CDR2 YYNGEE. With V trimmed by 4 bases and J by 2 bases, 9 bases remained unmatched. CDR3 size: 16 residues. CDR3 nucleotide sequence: TGTGCCAGCAGCCCTACAGGGGCGGGCGGCAATCAGCCCCAGCATTTT. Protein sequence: CASSPTGAGGNQPQHF.

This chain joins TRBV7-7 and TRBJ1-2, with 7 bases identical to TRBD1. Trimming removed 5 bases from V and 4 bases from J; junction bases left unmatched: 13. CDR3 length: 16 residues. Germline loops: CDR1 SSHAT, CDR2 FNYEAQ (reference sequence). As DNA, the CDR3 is TGTGCCAGCAGCCCCAACCAGGGGGTAGGAAGCTATGGCTACACCTTC. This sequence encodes CASSPNQGVGSYGYTF. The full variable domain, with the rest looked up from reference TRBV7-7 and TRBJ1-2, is GAGVSQSPRYKVTKRGQDVTLRCDPISSHATLYWYQQALGQGPEFLTYFNYEAQPDKSGLPSDRFSAERPEGSISTLTIQRTEQRDSAMYRCASSPNQGVGSYGYTFGSGTRLTVV.

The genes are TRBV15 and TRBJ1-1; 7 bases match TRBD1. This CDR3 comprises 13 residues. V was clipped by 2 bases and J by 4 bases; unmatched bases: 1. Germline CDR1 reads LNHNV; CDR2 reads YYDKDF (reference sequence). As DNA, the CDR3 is TGTGCCACCAGCAGACAGGGGGTCACTGAAGCTTTCTTT. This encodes CATSRQGVTEAFF.

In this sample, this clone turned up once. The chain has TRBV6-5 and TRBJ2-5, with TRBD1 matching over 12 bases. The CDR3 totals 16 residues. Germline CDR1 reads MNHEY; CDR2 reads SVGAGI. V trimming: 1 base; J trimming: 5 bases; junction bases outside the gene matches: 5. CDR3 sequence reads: CASSYFAGTGGETQYF. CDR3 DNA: TGTGCCAGCAGTTACTTCGCCGGGACAGGGGGCGAGACCCAGTACTTC.

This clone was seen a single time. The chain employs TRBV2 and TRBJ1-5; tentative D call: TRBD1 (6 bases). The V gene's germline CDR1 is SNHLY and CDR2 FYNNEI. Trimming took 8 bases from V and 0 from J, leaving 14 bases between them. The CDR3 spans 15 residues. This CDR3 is CASGQNLFSNQPQHF. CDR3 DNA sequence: TGTGCCAGCGGACAGAATCTATTTAGCAATCAGCCCCAGCATTTT.

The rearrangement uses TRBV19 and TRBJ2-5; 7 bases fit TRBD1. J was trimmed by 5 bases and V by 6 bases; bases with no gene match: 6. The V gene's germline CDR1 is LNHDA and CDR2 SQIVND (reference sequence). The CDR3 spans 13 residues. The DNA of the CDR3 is TGTGCCAGTAGAGGGGGCGTCGGGGAGACCCAGTACTTC. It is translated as CASRGGVGETQYF.

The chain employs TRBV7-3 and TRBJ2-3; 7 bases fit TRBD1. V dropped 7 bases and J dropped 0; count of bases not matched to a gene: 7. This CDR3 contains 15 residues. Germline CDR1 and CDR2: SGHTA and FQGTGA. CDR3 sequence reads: CASTPMGQSTDTQYF. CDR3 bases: TGTGCCAGCACTCCCATGGGACAGAGCACAGATACGCAGTATTTT.

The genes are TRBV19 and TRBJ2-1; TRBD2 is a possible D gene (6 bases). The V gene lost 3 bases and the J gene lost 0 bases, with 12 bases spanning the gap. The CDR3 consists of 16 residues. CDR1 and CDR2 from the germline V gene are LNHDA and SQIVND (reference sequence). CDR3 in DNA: TGTGCCAGTAGTATCGAGGCGGGGAGCTCCTACAATGAGCAGTTCTTC. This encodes CASSIEAGSSYNEQFF.

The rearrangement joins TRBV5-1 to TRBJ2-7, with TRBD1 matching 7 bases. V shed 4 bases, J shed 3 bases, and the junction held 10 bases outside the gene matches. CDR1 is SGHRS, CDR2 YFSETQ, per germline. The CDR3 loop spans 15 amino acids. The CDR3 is CASSEGPGQIYEQYF. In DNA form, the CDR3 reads TGCGCCAGCAGCGAGGGCCCGGGACAGATCTACGAGCAGTACTTC.

The CDR3 sequence is CASSVGKGVSTEAFF. The CDR3 coding sequence is TGTGCCAGTAGTGTCGGGAAGGGGGTGAGCACTGAAGCTTTCTTT. The rearrangement uses TRBV19 and TRBJ1-1, with D perhaps matching TRBD1 (6 bases). Germline-derived CDR1 and CDR2 are LNHDA and SQIVND (reference sequence). V was pared by 5 bases and J by 4 bases, with 17 bases between. The CDR3 sequence is 15 residues long.

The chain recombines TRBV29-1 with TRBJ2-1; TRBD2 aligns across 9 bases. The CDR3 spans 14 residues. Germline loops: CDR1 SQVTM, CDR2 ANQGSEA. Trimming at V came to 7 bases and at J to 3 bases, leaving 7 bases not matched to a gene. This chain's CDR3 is CSAAASGVYNEQFF. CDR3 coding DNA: TGCAGCGCCGCCGCTAGCGGGGTCTACAATGAGCAGTTCTTC.

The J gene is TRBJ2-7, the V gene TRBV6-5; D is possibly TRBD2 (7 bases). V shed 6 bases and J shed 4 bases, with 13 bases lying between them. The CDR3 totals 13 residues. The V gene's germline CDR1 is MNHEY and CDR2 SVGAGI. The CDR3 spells CASRSGGRYEQYF. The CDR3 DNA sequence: TGTGCCAGCAGGTCGGGGGGCAGGTACGAGCAGTACTTC.

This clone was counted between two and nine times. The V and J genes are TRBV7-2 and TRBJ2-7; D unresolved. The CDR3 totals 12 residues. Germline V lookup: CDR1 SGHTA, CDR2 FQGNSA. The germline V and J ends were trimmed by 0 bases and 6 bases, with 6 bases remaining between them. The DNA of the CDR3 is TGTGCCAGCAGCTTAGCGCTAGGCGAGCAGTACTTC. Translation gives CASSLALGEQYF. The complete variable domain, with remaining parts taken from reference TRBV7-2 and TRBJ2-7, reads GAGVSQSPSNKVTEKGKDVELRCDPISGHTALYWYRQSLGQGLEFLIYFQGNSAPDKSGLPSDRFSAERTGGSVSTLTIQRTQQEDSAVYLCASSLALGEQYFGPGTRLTVT.

The CDR3 DNA follows: TGTGCCAGCAGCCAACGGACAGGAGGAGAGACCCAGTACTTC. It specifies CASSQRTGGETQYF. This chain links TRBV14 with TRBJ2-5; 7 bases align to TRBD1. This CDR3 has 14 residues. Germline V lookup: CDR1 SGHDN, CDR2 FVKESK. Unmatched junction bases numbered 4, after V lost 2 bases and J lost 4 bases.

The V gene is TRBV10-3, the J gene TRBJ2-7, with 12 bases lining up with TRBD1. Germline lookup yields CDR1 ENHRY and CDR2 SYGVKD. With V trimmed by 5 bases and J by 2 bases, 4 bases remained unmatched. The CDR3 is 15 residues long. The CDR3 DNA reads TGTGCCATCAGTAAGGGACAGGGGGCTGCCTACGAGCAGTACTTC. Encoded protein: CAISKGQGAAYEQYF.

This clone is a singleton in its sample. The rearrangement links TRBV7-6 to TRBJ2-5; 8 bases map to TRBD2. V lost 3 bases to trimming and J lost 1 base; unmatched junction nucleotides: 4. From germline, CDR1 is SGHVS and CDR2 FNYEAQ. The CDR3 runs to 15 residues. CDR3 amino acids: CASSFSGATQETQYF. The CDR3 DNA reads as TGTGCCAGCAGCTTTAGCGGGGCGACCCAAGAGACCCAGTACTTC.

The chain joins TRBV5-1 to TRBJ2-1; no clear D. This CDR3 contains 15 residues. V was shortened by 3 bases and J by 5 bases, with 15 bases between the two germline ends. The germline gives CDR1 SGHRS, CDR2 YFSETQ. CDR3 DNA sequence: TGCGCCAGCAGCTCTGGTGGGTTAGCTCACAATGAGCAGTTCTTC. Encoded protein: CASSSGGLAHNEQFF.

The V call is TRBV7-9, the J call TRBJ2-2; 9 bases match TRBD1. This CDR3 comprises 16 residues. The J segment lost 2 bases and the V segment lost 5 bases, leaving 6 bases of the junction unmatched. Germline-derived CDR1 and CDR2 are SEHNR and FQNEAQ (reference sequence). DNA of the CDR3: TGTGCCAGCAGCCCCTGGGGACAGGGTAACACCGGGGAGCTGTTTTTT. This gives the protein CASSPWGQGNTGELFF.

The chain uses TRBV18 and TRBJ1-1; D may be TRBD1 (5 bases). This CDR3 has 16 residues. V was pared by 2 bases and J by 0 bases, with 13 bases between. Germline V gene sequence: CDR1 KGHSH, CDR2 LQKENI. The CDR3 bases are TGTGCCAGCTCACCAGTCCCCCCGACAGTGAACACTGAAGCTTTCTTT. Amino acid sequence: CASSPVPPTVNTEAFF. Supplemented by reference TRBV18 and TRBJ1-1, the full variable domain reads NAGVMQNPRHLVRRRGQEARLRCSPMKGHSHVYWYRQLPEEGLKFMVYLQKENIIDESGMPKERFSAEFPKEGPSILRIQQVVRGDSAAYFCASSPVPPTVNTEAFFGQGTRLTVV.

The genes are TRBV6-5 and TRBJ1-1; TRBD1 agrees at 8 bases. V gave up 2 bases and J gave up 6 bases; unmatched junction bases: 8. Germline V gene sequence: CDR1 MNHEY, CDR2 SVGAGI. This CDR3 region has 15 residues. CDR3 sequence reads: CASSYHGQGSSEAFF. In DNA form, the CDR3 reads TGTGCCAGCAGTTACCACGGACAGGGCTCGTCTGAAGCTTTCTTT.

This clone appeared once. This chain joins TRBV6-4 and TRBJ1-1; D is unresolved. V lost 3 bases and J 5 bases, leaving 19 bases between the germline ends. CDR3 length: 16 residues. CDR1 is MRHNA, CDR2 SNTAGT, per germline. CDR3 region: CASSESVLARRTEAFF. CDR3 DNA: TGTGCCAGCAGTGAAAGTGTCCTGGCACGGAGGACTGAAGCTTTCTTT.

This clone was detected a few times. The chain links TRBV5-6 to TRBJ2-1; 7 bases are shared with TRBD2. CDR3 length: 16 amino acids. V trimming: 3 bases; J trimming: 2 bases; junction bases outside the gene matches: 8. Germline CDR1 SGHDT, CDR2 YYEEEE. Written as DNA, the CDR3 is TGTGCCAGCAGCTGGGGGGGGAGCCAGGCCTACAATGAGCAGTTCTTC. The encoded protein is CASSWGGSQAYNEQFF.

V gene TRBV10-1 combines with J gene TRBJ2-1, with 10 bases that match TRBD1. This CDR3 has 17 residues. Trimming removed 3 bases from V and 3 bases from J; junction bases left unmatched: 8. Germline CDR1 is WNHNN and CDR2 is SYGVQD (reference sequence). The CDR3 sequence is CASSESGTGAGYNEQFF. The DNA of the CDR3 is TGCGCCAGCAGTGAATCCGGGACAGGGGCGGGCTACAATGAGCAGTTCTTC.

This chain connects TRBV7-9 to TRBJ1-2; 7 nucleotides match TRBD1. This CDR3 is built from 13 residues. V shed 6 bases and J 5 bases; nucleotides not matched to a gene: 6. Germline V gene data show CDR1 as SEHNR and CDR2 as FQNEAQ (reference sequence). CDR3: CASSQDRDYGYTF. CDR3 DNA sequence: TGTGCCAGCAGTCAAGACAGGGATTATGGCTACACCTTC. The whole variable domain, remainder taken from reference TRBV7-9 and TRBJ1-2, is DTGVSQNPRHKITKRGQNVTFRCDPISEHNRLYWYRQTLGQGPEFLTYFQNEAQLEKSRLLSDRFSAERPKGSFSTLEIQRTEQGDSAMYLCASSQDRDYGYTFGSGTRLTVV.

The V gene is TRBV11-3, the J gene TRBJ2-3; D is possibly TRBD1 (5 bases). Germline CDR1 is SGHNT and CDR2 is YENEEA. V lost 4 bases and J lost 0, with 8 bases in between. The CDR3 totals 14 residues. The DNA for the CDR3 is TGTGCCAGCAGCTCCCGACAGAGCACAGATACGCAGTATTTT. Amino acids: CASSSRQSTDTQYF.